Reported below is one T cell receptor beta chain. What it binds is unknown. TCRdb keeps only in-frame clones here, not all; method: immunoSEQ multiplex PCR. The sample lists roughly 92,000 clones, roughly 92% occurring once. Every patient relapsed after autologous stem cell transplantation, and brentuximab vedotin exposure varied. The junction had 13 bases not matched to a gene; V was cut back by 5 bases and J by 3 bases. Germline CDR1 and CDR2: MRHNA and SNTAGT. The CDR3 is 16 residues long. The data belong to a study of PD-1 blockade in classical Hodgkin lymphoma. Findings and limits, study-wide: Patients starting nivolumab less than 1 year after ASCT had lower diversity and were excluded from later analyses. Healthy donors reportedly exceeded newly diagnosed patients in baseline TCR diversity.

The TCR originated in a human donor with classical Hodgkin lymphoma. Specimen: peripheral blood mononuclear cells (PBMCs), collected at baseline. The rearrangement links TRBV6-4 to TRBJ2-7; 7 nucleotides line up with TRBD2. Here the CDR3 reads CASSPQAGPPFYEQYF. CDR3 DNA: TGTGCCAGCAGTCCCCAAGCGGGACCCCCCTTCTACGAGCAGTACTTC.